The clone carrying this T cell receptor beta chain has only a few counts. This CDR3 comprises 15 residues. The junction had 4 bases not matched to a gene; V was cut back by 5 bases and J by 1 base. CDR1 and CDR2 from the germline V gene are MNHEY and SMNVEV (reference sequence). One entry per CDR3 protein, called by TCRdb with MiXCR from the reads. There are some 400,000 distinct CDR3 sequences in the sample; 15% to 20% occur only once, and roughly 9% lies in the top ten. The data were obtained in a study of T cell repertoires in cytomegalovirus infection. The origin of this receptor is a human donor in good health (CMV status not recorded). Some clones in this sample may be carry-over from other donors' samples. Sequences were obtained from PBMCs. The rearrangement uses TRBV27 and TRBJ2-2; 7 positions agree with TRBD1. CDR3 DNA sequence: TGTGCCAGCAGTCCATGGACAGGGAACACCGGGGAGCTGTTTTTT. It yields the protein CASSPWTGNTGELFF.